This T cell receptor beta chain was found in a study of blood T cells in healthy people across ages. Germline V gene lookup returns CDR1 SGHTA and CDR2 FQGTGA. Deletions cut 2 bases from V and 10 bases from J, with 15 bases between. The CDR3 consists of 15 residues. A J-beta primer mix and a sample-barcoded 5' primer were used in a second PCR of about 7 to 12 cycles. TCRdb recomputed calls from the 5' RACE reads with MiXCR, one row per CDR3 protein. The sample yields 600,000 to 1,000,000 distinct CDR3 sequences, around 25% seen once. This same sample was also taken into another study, of T cells of mothers and their children. That report adds: Pairs that are related and pairs that are unrelated have TCR recombination output shaped similarly by thymic selection. Slightly higher overlap, not significant, was seen in related mother-child pairs than in unrelated pairs. The data showed no persistent microchimeric T cell clones.

This clonotype was obtained from a boy aged 10-17 years in good health. Sequencing used blood. The rearrangement joins TRBV7-3 to TRBJ1-6; D gene uncertain. DNA of the CDR3: TGTGCCAGCAGCTTAGATCCCGGGTGGAGGTCACCCCTCCACTTT. Protein: CASSLDPGWRSPLHF.